This passage covers 32 T cell receptor beta chains from one sample sequenced in a study of cytomegalovirus exposure and HLA in healthy donors. Amplification used 60 Vbeta primers and 13 Jbeta primers. TCRdb's copy holds only in-frame clones and misses some; the assay was immunoSEQ multiplex PCR. The table shows about 34,000 clones, with less than 85% occurring only once. The sequencing input was PBMCs. The receptors originated from a woman between 18 and 29 years old in good health and CMV-seropositive.

The genes are TRBV7-2 and TRBJ2-2; TRBD1 matches at 11 bases. Germline CDR1 is SGHTA and CDR2 is FQGNSA. The CDR3 sequence is 14 residues long. V trimming: 11 bases; J trimming: 4 bases; junction bases outside the gene matches: 6. The CDR3 DNA follows: TGTGCCGGACAGGGGGCTGTGAGCACCGGGGAGCTGTTTTTT. Translated, it gives CAGQGAVSTGELFF.

V usage is TRBV4-1 and J usage is TRBJ2-7, with a possible D match to TRBD2 (5 bases). Germline V gene lookup returns CDR1 MGHRA and CDR2 YSYEKL. The CDR3 has 12 amino acids. V was clipped by 6 bases and J by 7 bases, with 13 bases between them. CDR3 sequence (DNA): TGCGCCAGCAGTGAAACGGGGTATGAGCAGTACTTC. As protein: CASSETGYEQYF.

This rearrangement joins TRBV27 to TRBJ2-1; the match to TRBD2 covers 7 bases. There are 16 residues in the CDR3. V lost 2 bases, J lost 0 bases, and 4 bases stayed unmatched. CDR1 and CDR2 from the germline V gene are MNHEY and SMNVEV (reference sequence). CDR3 nucleotides: TGTGCCAGCAGTTTAGGAACTAGCGACTCCTACAATGAGCAGTTCTTC. This codes for CASSLGTSDSYNEQFF.

The rearrangement uses TRBV6-1 and TRBJ2-6; 8 bases align to TRBD1. The CDR3 has 15 residues. CDR1 MNHNS and CDR2 SASEGT come from the germline V gene. The V gene end was trimmed by 4 bases and the J gene end by 2 bases; junction bases not matched to a gene: 1. Written as DNA, the CDR3 is TGTGCCAGCAGTGCAGGGGGCGCTGGGGCCAACGTCCTGACTTTC. Translation: CASSAGGAGANVLTF.

This chain joins TRBV6-5 and TRBJ2-3, with D maybe TRBD1 (6 bases). Trimming removed 5 bases at V and 3 bases at J, with 12 bases between. Germline V gene data show CDR1 as MNHEY and CDR2 as SVGAGI. The CDR3 length is 14 residues. The CDR3 is CASSATQGTDTQYF. As DNA, the CDR3 is TGTGCCAGCAGTGCCACACAGGGAACAGATACGCAGTATTTT.

This rearrangement joins TRBV28 to TRBJ2-5; 9 nucleotides match TRBD2. Looked up from germline, CDR1 is MDHEN and CDR2 is SYDVKM. The CDR3 runs 14 residues. V trimming: 5 bases; J trimming: 4 bases; junction bases outside the gene matches: 5. CDR3 residues: CASSETSGTETQYF. The CDR3 nucleotides read TGTGCCAGCAGTGAGACTAGCGGTACAGAGACCCAGTACTTC.

This chain connects TRBV10-3 to TRBJ2-7, with 9 bases that match TRBD1. Germline CDR1 and CDR2: ENHRY and SYGVKD. The V segment lost 8 bases and the J segment 4 bases; nucleotides outside the gene matches: 6. The CDR3 has 13 amino acids. The CDR3 region is CAISDRGDYEQYF. The CDR3 region has the DNA TGTGCCATCTCGGACAGGGGTGATTACGAGCAGTACTTC.

V is TRBV9 and J is TRBJ2-1; 11 positions agree with TRBD1. V gave up 0 bases and J gave up 3 bases; unmatched junction bases: 14. CDR1 is SGDLS, CDR2 YYNGEE, per germline. This CDR3 has 20 amino acids. The CDR3 spells CASSVGVWTGGALGYNEQFF. CDR3 in DNA: TGTGCCAGCAGCGTAGGGGTCTGGACAGGGGGCGCCTTGGGCTACAATGAGCAGTTCTTC.

The chain combines TRBV6-4 with TRBJ1-1, with 8 positions matching TRBD1. The V gene end was trimmed by 5 bases and the J gene end by 5 bases; junction bases not matched to a gene: 4. From germline, CDR1 is MRHNA and CDR2 SNTAGT. The CDR3 runs to 13 residues. The CDR3 here is CASSMRQGTEAFF. The CDR3 bases are TGTGCCAGCAGTATGCGACAGGGGACTGAAGCTTTCTTT.

V gene TRBV28 combines with J gene TRBJ2-7; TRBD1 aligns across 7 bases. Germline values: CDR1 MDHEN, CDR2 SYDVKM. The CDR3 contains 17 residues. J gave up 1 base and V 6 bases, and 15 bases lay outside the gene matches. The CDR3 loop reads CASSKTPGQVNSYEQYF. In nucleotides, the CDR3 is TGTGCCAGCAGCAAGACACCTGGACAGGTTAATTCCTACGAGCAGTACTTC.

The V call is TRBV4-3, the J call TRBJ2-7; a possible D gene is TRBD1 (6 bases). The CDR3 has 14 amino acids. The V gene lost 0 bases and the J gene lost 2 bases, with 8 bases spanning the gap. Germline CDR1 is LGHNA and CDR2 is YSLEER. CDR3 sequence: CASSQETGTYEQYF. For the CDR3, the DNA is TGCGCCAGCAGCCAAGAGACAGGAACCTACGAGCAGTACTTC.

The chain combines TRBV11-3 with TRBJ1-2, with 7 bases lining up with TRBD1. The CDR3 consists of 15 residues. J was trimmed by 5 bases and V by 4 bases; bases with no gene match: 10. Germline values: CDR1 SGHNT, CDR2 YENEEA. In DNA, the CDR3 is TGTGCCAGCAGCTCAAACGTAGGCAGGGGGTATGGCTACACCTTC. Its translation: CASSSNVGRGYGYTF.

In this sample, this clone turned up once. The J gene is TRBJ2-7, the V gene TRBV13; possibly TRBD2 for D (6 bases). The CDR3 length is 14 residues. Between the trimmed V and J ends, which lost 5 bases and 3 bases, there was a span of 14 bases. Looked up from germline, CDR1 is PRHDT and CDR2 is FYEKMQ (reference sequence). The CDR3 region has the DNA TGTGCCAGCAGCCCCCGGGGTAGCGGCTACGAGCAGTACTTC. As protein: CASSPRGSGYEQYF.

This chain connects TRBV5-8 to TRBJ2-3; D gene unclear. V was cut by 0 bases and J by 4 bases, with 9 bases left in between. This CDR3 is 14 amino acids long. Germline V gene sequence: CDR1 SGHTS, CDR2 YDEGEE. CDR3 protein: CASSLERRPDTQYF. For the CDR3, the DNA is TGTGCCAGCAGCTTGGAAAGGCGGCCAGATACGCAGTATTTT.

The chain links TRBV4-1 to TRBJ2-3; 9 bases agree with TRBD1. The CDR3 runs 15 residues. CDR1 and CDR2 (germline): MGHRA, YSYEKL. J gave up 4 bases and V 4 bases, and 6 bases lay outside the gene matches. The CDR3 DNA reads as TGCGCCAGCAGCCTAGAGGGGACAGGGCCAGATACGCAGTATTTT. The encoded protein is CASSLEGTGPDTQYF.

This chain uses TRBV5-1 with TRBJ2-3; D ambiguous. CDR3 size: 13 residues. Germline values: CDR1 SGHRS, CDR2 YFSETQ. The ends were cut back, 4 bases at V and 0 bases at J, with 6 bases in the middle. DNA of the CDR3: TGCGCCAGCAGCAAAACTAGCACAGATACGCAGTATTTT. Its protein product is CASSKTSTDTQYF.

The chain recombines TRBV5-1 with TRBJ1-1; possible D gene TRBD1, 5 bases. The ends were cut back, 2 bases at V and 0 bases at J, with 11 bases in the middle. This CDR3 has 15 amino acids. Germline CDR1 and CDR2: SGHRS and YFSETQ. The CDR3 DNA reads as TGCGCCAGCAGCTTACCTCCACAGGTGAACACTGAAGCTTTCTTT. As protein: CASSLPPQVNTEAFF. The whole variable domain, remainder taken from reference TRBV5-1 and TRBJ1-1, is KAGVTQTPRYLIKTRGQQVTLSCSPISGHRSVSWYQQTPGQGLQFLFEYFSETQRNKGNFPGRFSGRQFSNSRSEMNVSTLELGDSALYLCASSLPPQVNTEAFFGQGTRLTVV.

The chain couples TRBV2 to TRBJ2-3, with D maybe TRBD2 (5 bases). Germline loops: CDR1 SNHLY, CDR2 FYNNEI. This CDR3 is 14 amino acids long. V was shortened by 3 bases and J by 6 bases, with 13 bases between the two germline ends. The CDR3 DNA sequence: TGTGCCAGCAGTGATACGCCCGGCGGGGATACGCAGTATTTT. This codes for CASSDTPGGDTQYF.

The CDR3 region is CASSLTAAGGQPQHF. CDR3 sequence (DNA): TGTGCCAGCAGCTTGACGGCTGCTGGAGGACAGCCCCAGCATTTT. The V and J genes are TRBV5-5 and TRBJ1-5; the D is unclear. The V end was cut by 1 base, the J end by 7 bases, with 15 bases between. This CDR3 spans 15 amino acids. The germline V gene encodes CDR1 SGHKS and CDR2 YYEKEE (reference sequence).

The chain employs TRBV19 and TRBJ1-3, with 7 nucleotides matching TRBD1. V shed 5 bases, J shed 8 bases, and the junction held 12 bases outside the gene matches. There are 15 residues in the CDR3. Germline-derived CDR1 and CDR2 are LNHDA and SQIVND (reference sequence). The CDR3 protein is CASSADRVLADTIYF. The CDR3 DNA reads TGTGCCAGTAGTGCCGACAGGGTACTGGCGGACACCATATATTTT.

CDR3 nucleotide sequence: TGTGCCAGCAGCTTAGCGGGAGGGGGCTACAATGAGCAGTTCTTC. This codes for CASSLAGGGYNEQFF. V gene TRBV11-2 combines with J gene TRBJ2-1; 8 nucleotides match TRBD2. CDR3 length: 15 residues. The germline V gene encodes CDR1 SGHAT and CDR2 FQNNGV. V was pared by 1 base and J by 3 bases, with 2 bases of the junction left unmatched.

This clone was counted between two and nine times. V is TRBV7-9 and J is TRBJ2-2; 7 bases agree with TRBD2. Trimming cost V 2 bases and J 1 base; bases outside gene matches: 7. From germline, CDR1 is SEHNR and CDR2 FQNEAQ (reference sequence). CDR3 length: 17 residues. Here the CDR3 DNA reads TGTGCCAGCAGCTTATCGGCTAGCGGCAGGAACACCGGGGAGCTGTTTTTT. Its protein is CASSLSASGRNTGELFF.

The chain carries TRBV5-1 and TRBJ1-2; no reliable D call. Germline CDR1 and CDR2: SGHRS and YFSETQ. V gave up 1 base and J gave up 4 bases, with 11 bases separating them. CDR3 length: 14 amino acids. The CDR3 DNA is TGCGCCAGCAGCTTGAACCAGGCCCTCTATGGCTACACCTTC. Amino acids: CASSLNQALYGYTF.

The chain combines TRBV5-1 with TRBJ1-6; 8 positions match TRBD1. Germline assignment: CDR1 SGHRS and CDR2 YFSETQ. The CDR3 length is 16 residues. V dropped 4 bases and J dropped 6; count of bases not matched to a gene: 9. CDR3 sequence reads: CASSPETGVLNSPLHF. The CDR3 nucleotides are TGCGCCAGCAGCCCGGAGACAGGGGTGCTTAATTCACCCCTCCACTTT.

As concerns this clone: This sample also contains other DNA sequences that code for the same CDR3. This chain joins TRBV9 and TRBJ2-7; TRBD2 matches at 8 bases. The germline V gene encodes CDR1 SGDLS and CDR2 YYNGEE. This CDR3 contains 15 residues. Trimming cost V 2 bases and J 1 base; bases outside gene matches: 5. CDR3: CASSVSSGLSYEQYF. The CDR3 bases are TGTGCCAGCAGCGTTTCTAGCGGGCTTTCCTACGAGCAGTACTTC.

This chain joins TRBV29-1 and TRBJ1-2; D is perhaps TRBD1 (5 bases). The germline V and J ends were trimmed by 6 bases and 0 bases, with 11 bases remaining between them. The CDR3 is 13 residues long. Germline V gives CDR1 SQVTM, CDR2 ANQGSEA. The CDR3 coding sequence is TGCAGCGTGGATCAGACAGCTAACTATGGCTACACCTTC. Protein product: CSVDQTANYGYTF.

This clone showed up just a few times. The chain employs TRBV6-1 and TRBJ2-7; possible D gene TRBD1, 7 bases. CDR1 and CDR2 (germline): MNHNS, SASEGT. The CDR3 contains 13 residues. Trimming stripped 7 bases from V and 7 bases from J, with 17 bases between. In DNA, the CDR3 is TGTGCCAGCAACCGCGACAGGGCGGGGGAGCAGTACTTC. It specifies CASNRDRAGEQYF.

V and J are TRBV18 and TRBJ2-7; 12 bases fit TRBD2. J was trimmed by 3 bases and V by 0 bases; bases with no gene match: 0. CDR1 KGHSH and CDR2 LQKENI come from the germline V gene. The length of the CDR3 is 15 residues. The DNA of the CDR3 is TGTGCCAGCTCACCACCGACTAGCGGGAGCTACGAGCAGTACTTC. The encoded protein is CASSPPTSGSYEQYF.

This chain uses TRBV11-2 with TRBJ2-7; maybe TRBD2 (6 bases). V lost 3 bases and J 5 bases, leaving 17 bases between the germline ends. Germline CDR1 and CDR2: SGHAT and FQNNGV. CDR3 length: 15 amino acids. CDR3 loop: CASSLGGGPKDEQYF. CDR3 sequence (DNA): TGTGCCAGCAGCTTGGGTGGAGGGCCGAAGGACGAGCAGTACTTC.

The V and J genes are TRBV7-6 and TRBJ1-5; the match to TRBD1 covers 7 bases. The germline gives CDR1 SGHVS, CDR2 FNYEAQ. The CDR3 sequence is 15 residues long. With 4 bases clipped from V and 1 base from J, the junction kept 4 bases outside the gene matches. The CDR3 DNA sequence: TGTGCCAGCAGCTCGCGACAGGGAAGCAATCAGCCCCAGCATTTT. Amino acid sequence: CASSSRQGSNQPQHF.

This chain links TRBV7-2 with TRBJ2-3; TRBD2 matches at 13 bases. CDR1 is SGHTA, CDR2 FQGNSA, per germline. CDR3 length: 18 residues. The J segment lost 6 bases and the V segment lost 1 base, leaving 10 bases of the junction unmatched. DNA for the CDR3: TGTGCCAGCAGCTTAGTGGGGACTAGCGGGATAGGGGCCGATACGCAGTATTTT. It encodes CASSLVGTSGIGADTQYF.

This clone has just a few counts. The J gene is TRBJ2-7, the V gene TRBV9; 8 positions match TRBD2. Germline V gene data show CDR1 as SGDLS and CDR2 as YYNGEE. CDR3 length: 15 residues. V lost 2 bases, J lost 3 bases, and 7 bases stayed unmatched. In DNA form, the CDR3 reads TGTGCCAGCAGCGTTACTAGCGGCCCTCACTACGAGCAGTACTTC. Translating it yields CASSVTSGPHYEQYF.